Reported below is one TCR beta chain. Its antigen is not known. The sample belongs to a study of CD8 T cells in Susac syndrome. Sequencing of TCR beta was performed on blood CD8+ T cells and on blood CD4+ T cells. TEMRA cells underwent FACS enrichment and CD8+ and CD4+ T cells underwent negative isolation. Roughly 0.5 to 1 ug RNA was reverse transcribed with random hexamers. Amplification of TCR beta CDR3 spanned 54 Vbeta and 13 Jbeta via immunoSEQ multiplex PCR. TCRdb independently ran MiXCR on the immunoSEQ multiplex PCR reads; one entry per CDR3 protein. Counted here are about 200,000 distinct CDR3 sequences, 85% to 95% occurring once; the ten biggest clones make up around 0.093%. CDR3 length: 15 amino acids. Germline CDR1 and CDR2: MNHEY and SVGEGT. V was pared by 0 bases and J by 8 bases, with 14 bases between. Whole-study results and caveats: That the number of individuals in its TCR sequencing and HLA analysis was relatively small was acknowledged by the study.

This clonotype was sampled from a human donor in good health. The chain is built from TRBV6-2 or TRBV6-3 and TRBJ2-1, with D possibly being TRBD2 (6 bases). Sequences were obtained from CD4+ T cells from PBMCs. For the CDR3, the DNA is TGTGCCAGCAGTTACTCGGGGGGAGGTTTCGATGAGCAGTTCTTC. Amino acid sequence: CASSYSGGGFDEQFF.